This T cell receptor beta chain was sequenced during a study of neurological immune-mediated disorders. Study findings and constraints: CDR3 amino acid sequences found in expanded clones were never shared across subjects, suggesting private repertoires in all groups.

This clonotype was seen many times. Its specificity is unknown. From the 5' RACE reads, TCRdb called clonotypes with MiXCR, one entry per CDR3 protein. The sample includes roughly 29,000 distinct CDR3 sequences, around 21% of them seen just once. This TCR was recovered from a man aged 50 to 59 with HTLV-1-associated myelopathy (HAM/TSP). Input material: CD4+ T cells from blood.

In DNA, the CDR3 is TGTGCCAGCAGCCAAGGGGGCCTTACCTCTGGGGCCAACGTCCTGACTTTC. Translation: CASSQGGLTSGANVLTF. The chain carries TRBV14 and TRBJ2-6, with D perhaps matching TRBD1 (5 bases). The CDR3 contains 17 residues. The germline CDR1 and CDR2 sequences are SGHDN and FVKESK. Deletions cut 1 base from V and 0 bases from J, with 10 bases between.